What follows are 18 T cell receptor beta chains derived from one specimen sequenced in a study of blood T cells in healthy people across ages. A second PCR, run for roughly 7 to 12 cycles, used a sample-barcoded 5' primer plus a J-beta primer mix. TCRdb analysed the 5' RACE reads with MiXCR anew, one entry per CDR3 protein. In the table there are 1 million or so distinct CDR3 sequences, about 23% of which are singletons. This sample was also put to use in a study of T cells of mothers and their children.

Sequencing was done on a sample of blood. All receptors derive from a girl under 10 years old in good health.

Of note for this clonotype: At one end, the junction sequence differs from germline, possibly due to a read error. The chain joins TRBV7-7 to TRBJ2-2; TRBD1 is a possible D gene (6 bases). The germline gives CDR1 SSHAT, CDR2 FNYEAQ (reference sequence). The CDR3 runs 16 residues. The CDR3 loop reads CASSLAGTPHTGELFF. The CDR3 DNA sequence: TGTGCTAGCAGCTTAGCCGGGACACCCCACACCGGGGAGCTGTTTTTT.

The chain uses TRBV6-1 and TRBJ1-2; no definite D call. Per the germline V gene, CDR1 is MNHNS and CDR2 is SASEGT. V shed 6 bases and J shed 1 base, with 21 bases lying between them. The length of the CDR3 is 17 residues. The DNA of the CDR3 is TGTGCCAGCAGCCTCCGACAATTTCCGGGGAGTAACTATGGCTACACCTTC. Its protein product is CASSLRQFPGSNYGYTF.

The V and J genes are TRBV5-6 and TRBJ2-1, with D possibly matching TRBD2 (6 bases). The CDR3 extends over 13 amino acids. Trimming stripped 0 bases from V and 9 bases from J, with 10 bases between. Germline V gives CDR1 SGHDT, CDR2 YYEEEE. CDR3 sequence (DNA): TGTGCCAGCAGCTTGGGGAGGGTGGCTGAGCAGTTCTTC. As protein: CASSLGRVAEQFF.

A few counts support this clonotype. This chain joins TRBV20-1 and TRBJ2-7; a weak D match, TRBD2 (6 bases). Trimming took off 0 bases at V and 3 bases at J, with 9 bases between the two ends. The CDR3 runs to 13 residues. The germline V gene has CDR1 DFQATT and CDR2 SNEGSKA (reference sequence). The CDR3 DNA follows: TGCAGTGCTAGAGATGGGGACTTCTACGAGCAGTACTTC. As protein: CSARDGDFYEQYF.

This chain joins TRBV5-1 and TRBJ1-6; D is perhaps TRBD1 (6 bases). Deletions cut 4 bases from V and 8 bases from J, with 13 bases between. This CDR3 has 14 amino acids. Germline values: CDR1 SGHRS, CDR2 YFSETQ. This CDR3 is CASSLTGGYSPLHF. CDR3 sequence (DNA): TGCGCCAGCAGCCTGACAGGAGGGTATTCACCCCTCCACTTT. The full variable domain, completed using reference TRBV5-1 and TRBJ1-6, is KAGVTQTPRYLIKTRGQQVTLSCSPISGHRSVSWYQQTPGQGLQFLFEYFSETQRNKGNFPGRFSGRQFSNSRSEMNVSTLELGDSALYLCASSLTGGYSPLHFGNGTRLTVT.

The chain links TRBV10-3 to TRBJ2-7; D gene uncertain. V lost 6 bases, J lost 3 bases, and 12 bases lay in between. Germline CDR1 is ENHRY and CDR2 is SYGVKD. The CDR3 sequence is 13 residues long. The CDR3 DNA reads as TGTGCCATCAGACCCCCTAACCTCTACGAGCAGTACTTC. This translates into CAIRPPNLYEQYF.

This clonotype has just a few counts. This sequence joins TRBV5-1 and TRBJ2-3; 9 bases align to TRBD2. V lost 3 bases and J lost 2; bases outside the gene matches: 7. Germline V gene lookup returns CDR1 SGHRS and CDR2 YFSETQ. The CDR3 totals 16 residues. This CDR3 reads CASSSMTSGSTDTQYF. DNA for the CDR3: TGCGCCAGCAGCTCAATGACTAGCGGATCCACAGATACGCAGTATTTT.

This clonotype showed up just a few times. The chain has TRBV4-3 and TRBJ2-7, with 8 positions matching TRBD1. Germline CDR1 is LGHNA and CDR2 is YSLEER. V lost 1 base to trimming and J lost 6 bases; unmatched junction nucleotides: 11. This CDR3 has 16 amino acids. In DNA, the CDR3 is TGCGCCAGCAGCCAAGGTTTGGACAGGGTGTATCGCGAGCAGTACTTC. This translates into CASSQGLDRVYREQYF.

The rearrangement links TRBV7-9 to TRBJ1-2; weak D call: TRBD1 (5 bases). Germline lookup yields CDR1 SEHNR and CDR2 FQNEAQ (reference sequence). The CDR3 length is 13 residues. The ends were cut back, 1 base at V and 7 bases at J, with 10 bases in the middle. The CDR3 DNA reads as TGTGCCAGCAGCTTAGGACAGATGCGTGGCTACACCTTC. Amino acid sequence: CASSLGQMRGYTF.

In this sample, this clonotype turned up a few times. The gene calls are TRBV29-1 and TRBJ2-5; 10 nucleotides match TRBD2. The closer fit of TRBJ2-1 to the DNA end suggests the J call may be wrong. This CDR3 is 15 amino acids long. The germline V gene encodes CDR1 SQVTM and CDR2 ANQGSEA. In DNA, the CDR3 is TGCAGCGTTGAAGACCTAGCGGGGGCGGAGAATGAGCAGTTCTTC. It translates to CSVEDLAGAENEQFF.

The chain uses TRBV6-4 and TRBJ1-2; a weak D match, TRBD1 (5 bases). Trimming stripped 5 bases from V and 8 bases from J, with 24 bases between. This CDR3 contains 16 residues. The germline gives CDR1 MRHNA, CDR2 SNTAGT. In DNA form, the CDR3 reads TGTGCCAGCAGTCTATCTCCACAGGCCCAACTCGACGGCTACACCTTC. Residues: CASSLSPQAQLDGYTF.

As for this clonotype: A read error is possible here, since a much larger clone lies one base away. The chain employs TRBV5-1 and TRBJ1-6, with D possibly being TRBD1 (5 bases). With 4 bases removed from V and 11 bases from J, the gap between germline ends came to 25 bases. The germline V gene encodes CDR1 SGHRS and CDR2 YFSETQ. This CDR3 has 17 amino acids. The CDR3, as DNA: TGCGCCAGCAGCCGGGACGGGATAGGTTCGGGAGAGACACCCCTCCACTTT. This sequence encodes CASSRDGIGSGETPLHF.

This clonotype was picked up a small number of times. The V gene is TRBV7-8, the J gene TRBJ2-1, with D tentatively TRBD1 (6 bases). The V gene's germline CDR1 is SGHVS and CDR2 FQNEAQ. The ends were cut back, 5 bases at V and 7 bases at J, with 18 bases in the middle. This CDR3 has 15 amino acids. CDR3 in DNA: TGTGCCAGCAGCCCTTTCCGGGACATAGTAAATGAGCAGTTCTTC. As protein: CASSPFRDIVNEQFF.

A few counts support this clonotype. The V call is TRBV15, the J call TRBJ2-5; D might be TRBD1 (5 bases). V was clipped by 0 bases and J by 2 bases, with 7 bases between them. CDR1 is LNHNV and CDR2 is YYDKDF in the germline V gene (reference sequence). CDR3 length: 14 residues. The CDR3 is CATSRDRGQETQYF. The CDR3 bases are TGTGCCACCAGCAGAGATAGGGGTCAAGAGACCCAGTACTTC.

The chain couples TRBV7-9 to TRBJ2-2, with TRBD1 as a possible D gene (6 bases). Germline CDR1 SEHNR, CDR2 FQNEAQ (reference sequence). V was cut by 11 bases and J by 5 bases, with 15 bases left in between. CDR3 length: 13 residues. CDR3 nucleotide sequence: TGTGCCCGGGACACCAGCCTGACCGGGGAGCTGTTTTTT. Residues: CARDTSLTGELFF.

This clonotype appeared a few times. The V and J genes are TRBV15 and TRBJ2-5; 9 positions agree with TRBD1. The DNA matches TRBJ2-1 better at its end, which makes the J call doubtful. The CDR3 length is 14 residues. Germline-derived CDR1 and CDR2 are LNHNV and YYDKDF (reference sequence). Written as DNA, the CDR3 is TGTGCCACCAGCAGGGACAGGGGCGGCAATGAGCAGTTCTTC. Its protein product is CATSRDRGGNEQFF.

This clonotype has a handful of counts. J is TRBJ2-5 and V is TRBV7-9; D may be TRBD2 (5 bases). The CDR3 loop spans 15 amino acids. Trimming stripped 2 bases from V and 5 bases from J, with 15 bases between. Germline loops: CDR1 SEHNR, CDR2 FQNEAQ (reference sequence). The CDR3 DNA reads TGTGCCAGCAGCTTAATGGTAGTAGCGAGGGAGACCCAGTACTTC. This encodes CASSLMVVARETQYF.

V gene TRBV20-1 combines with J gene TRBJ2-1, with TRBD2 matching over 10 bases. CDR3 length: 15 amino acids. CDR1 and CDR2 from the germline V gene are DFQATT and SNEGSKA (reference sequence). V shed 6 bases and J 0 bases; nucleotides not matched to a gene: 5. The CDR3 is CSALLAGASYNEQFF. CDR3 coding DNA: TGCAGTGCCCTTCTAGCGGGAGCCTCCTACAATGAGCAGTTCTTC.